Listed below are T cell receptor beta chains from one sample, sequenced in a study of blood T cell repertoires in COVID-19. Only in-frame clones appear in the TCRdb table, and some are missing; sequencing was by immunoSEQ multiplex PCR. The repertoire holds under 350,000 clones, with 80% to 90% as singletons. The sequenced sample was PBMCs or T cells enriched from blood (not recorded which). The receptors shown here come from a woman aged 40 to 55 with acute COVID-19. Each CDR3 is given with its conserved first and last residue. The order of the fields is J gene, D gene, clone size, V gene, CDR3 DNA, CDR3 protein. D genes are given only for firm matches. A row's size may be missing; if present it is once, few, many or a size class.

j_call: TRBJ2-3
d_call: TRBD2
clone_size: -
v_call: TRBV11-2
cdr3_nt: TGTGCCAGCAGCCCTAGGACTAGCGGGATGGGGGATACGCAGTATTTT
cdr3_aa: CASSPRTSGMGDTQYF

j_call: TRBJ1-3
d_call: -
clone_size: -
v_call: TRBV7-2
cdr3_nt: TGTGCCAGCAGCCAGAACAGGGCTGGAAACACCATATATTTT
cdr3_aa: CASSQNRAGNTIYF

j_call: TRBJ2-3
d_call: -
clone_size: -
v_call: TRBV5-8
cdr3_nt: TGTGCCAGCAGCCGGGACTCCCGTGGACCAGATACGCAGTATTTT
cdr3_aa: CASSRDSRGPDTQYF

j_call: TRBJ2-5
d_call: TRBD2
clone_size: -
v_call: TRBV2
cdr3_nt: TGTGCCAGCAGCGTTCGGGGGGGGCCCCAAGAGACCCAGTACTTC
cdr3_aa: CASSVRGGPQETQYF

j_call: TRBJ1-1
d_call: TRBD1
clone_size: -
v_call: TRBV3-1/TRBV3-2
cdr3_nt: TGTGCCAGCAGCCGCGGACAGGGGGCTCGGAACACTGAAGCTTTCTTT
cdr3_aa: CASSRGQGARNTEAFF

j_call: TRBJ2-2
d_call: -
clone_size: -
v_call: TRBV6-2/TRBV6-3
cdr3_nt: TGTGCCAGCAGTTATATTGCAGGGGTCCGCACCGGGGAGCTGTTTTTT
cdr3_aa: CASSYIAGVRTGELFF

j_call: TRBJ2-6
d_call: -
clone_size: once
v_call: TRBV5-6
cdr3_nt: TGTGCCAGCAGCCAACAGGTTTCGGCGTCCTTGGCCAACGTCCTGACTTTC
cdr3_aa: CASSQQVSASLANVLTF

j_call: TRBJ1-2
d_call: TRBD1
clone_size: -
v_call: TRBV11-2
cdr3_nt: TGTGCCAGCAGCTTAAAAGGGACAGGGGGCTATGGCTACACCTTC
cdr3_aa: CASSLKGTGGYGYTF

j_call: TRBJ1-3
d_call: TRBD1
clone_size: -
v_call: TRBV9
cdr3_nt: TGTGCCAGCACCCGTGACAGGGGCTCTGGAAACACCATATATTTT
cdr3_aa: CASTRDRGSGNTIYF

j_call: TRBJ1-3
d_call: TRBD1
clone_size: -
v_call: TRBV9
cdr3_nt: TGTGCCAGCAGCACCGGGACAGCCTCTACTGGAAACACCATATATTTT
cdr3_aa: CASSTGTASTGNTIYF

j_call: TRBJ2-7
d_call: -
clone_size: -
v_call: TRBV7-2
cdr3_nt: TGTGCCAGCAGCCTTATACAGGGTCCCTACGAGCAGTACTTC
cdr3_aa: CASSLIQGPYEQYF

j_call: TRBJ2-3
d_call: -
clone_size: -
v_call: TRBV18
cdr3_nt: TGTGCCAGCTCACCAGACCATTCGGCTAGTACAGATACGCAGTATTTT
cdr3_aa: CASSPDHSASTDTQYF

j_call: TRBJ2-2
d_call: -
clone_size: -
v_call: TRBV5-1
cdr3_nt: TGCGCCAGCAGCTTCGCCCAGGGGAACACCGGGGAGCTGTTTTTT
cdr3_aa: CASSFAQGNTGELFF

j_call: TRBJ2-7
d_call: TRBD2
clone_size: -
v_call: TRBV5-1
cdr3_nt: TGCGCCAGCAGCTTAACCGGGACTAGCTACGAGCAGTACTTC
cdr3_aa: CASSLTGTSYEQYF

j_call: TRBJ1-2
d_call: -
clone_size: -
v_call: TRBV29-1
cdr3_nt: TGCAGCGCCCCGACCGGGGTCCCTTGGGGCTACACCTTC
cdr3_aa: CSAPTGVPWGYTF

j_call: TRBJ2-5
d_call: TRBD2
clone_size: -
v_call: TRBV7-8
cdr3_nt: TGTGCCAGCAGCAAAGGGACTAGCGGGATACCTTATCAAGAGACCCAGTACTTC
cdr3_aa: CASSKGTSGIPYQETQYF

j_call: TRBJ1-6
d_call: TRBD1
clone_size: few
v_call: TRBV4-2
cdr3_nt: TGTGCCAGCAGCCACAATGACAGGGGTTTTAATTCACCCCTCCACTTT
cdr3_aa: CASSHNDRGFNSPLHF

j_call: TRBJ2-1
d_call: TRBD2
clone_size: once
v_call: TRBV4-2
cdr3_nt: TGTGCCAGCAGCCATCCTATGGGGGAATTAGCGGGAGGGCCCTCAGTTTCCTACAATGAGCAGTTCTTC
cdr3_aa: CASSHPMGELAGGPSVSYNEQFF

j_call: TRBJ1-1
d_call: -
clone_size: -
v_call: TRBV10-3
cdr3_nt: TGTGCCATCAGCCACAGGAACACTGAAGCTTTCTTT
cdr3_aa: CAISHRNTEAFF

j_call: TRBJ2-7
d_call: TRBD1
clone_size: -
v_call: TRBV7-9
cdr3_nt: TGTGCCAGCAGCTTAATTAGAGGCGGGACAGGGGACTACGAGCAGTACTTC
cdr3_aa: CASSLIRGGTGDYEQYF

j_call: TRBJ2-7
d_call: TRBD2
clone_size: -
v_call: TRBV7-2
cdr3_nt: TGTGCCAGCAGCTTAGCAGGGCGAGCGGGGAGCTCCTACGAGCAGTACTTC
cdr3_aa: CASSLAGRAGSSYEQYF

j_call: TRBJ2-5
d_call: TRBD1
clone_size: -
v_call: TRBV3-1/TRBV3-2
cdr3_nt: TGTGCCAGCAGCCAATTCCCCCGGACAGGACAACAAGAGACCCAGTACTTC
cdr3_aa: CASSQFPRTGQQETQYF

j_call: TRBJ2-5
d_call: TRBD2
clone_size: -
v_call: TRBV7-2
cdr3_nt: TGTGCCAGCAGCTTAGCGATCCTAGGCGGGAGAGACGACCAGTACTTC
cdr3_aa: CASSLAILGGRDDQYF

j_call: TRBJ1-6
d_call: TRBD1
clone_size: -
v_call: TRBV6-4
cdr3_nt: TGTGCCAGCCCCGGGGACAGGGGCCCCTATTGGGCCCTCCACTTT
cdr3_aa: CASPGDRGPYWALHF

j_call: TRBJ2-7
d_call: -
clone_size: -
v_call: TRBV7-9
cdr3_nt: TGTGCCAGCAGCTTAGAAGACTACTACGAGCAGTACTTC
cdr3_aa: CASSLEDYYEQYF

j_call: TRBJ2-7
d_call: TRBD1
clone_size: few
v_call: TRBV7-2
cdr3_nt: TGTGCCAGCAGCTACCCACAGGGGTCTACCTACGAGCAGTACTTC
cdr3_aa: CASSYPQGSTYEQYF

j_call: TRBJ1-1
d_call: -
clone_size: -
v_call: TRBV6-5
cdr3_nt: TGTGCCAGCAGTCGGATCAGGGGTAACACTGAAGCTTTCTTT
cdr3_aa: CASSRIRGNTEAFF

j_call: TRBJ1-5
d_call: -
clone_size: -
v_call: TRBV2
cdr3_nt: TGTGCCAGCAAAGAGGGCCCAGTTGGCAATCAGCCCCAGCATTTT
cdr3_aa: CASKEGPVGNQPQHF

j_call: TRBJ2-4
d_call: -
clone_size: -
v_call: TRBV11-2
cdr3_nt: TGTGCCAGCAGCTCCCCGCTGGCCGTAGCCAAAAACATTCAGTACTTC
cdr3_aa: CASSSPLAVAKNIQYF

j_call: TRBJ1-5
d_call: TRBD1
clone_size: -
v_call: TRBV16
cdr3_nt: TGTGCCAGCAGCCAATCTTTTCCCGGGACAGGTTTAATGGGCAATCAGCCCCAGCATTTT
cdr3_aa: CASSQSFPGTGLMGNQPQHF

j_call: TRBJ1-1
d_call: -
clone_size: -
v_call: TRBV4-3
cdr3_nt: TGCGCCAGCAGCCAAGGCAGCGGGGGGCATTTGTTCTTCACTGAAGCTTTCTTT
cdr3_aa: CASSQGSGGHLFFTEAFF

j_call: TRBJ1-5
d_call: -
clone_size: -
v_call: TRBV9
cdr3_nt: TGTGCCAGCAGCGAGACAGTTAGCAATCAGCCCCAGCATTTT
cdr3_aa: CASSETVSNQPQHF

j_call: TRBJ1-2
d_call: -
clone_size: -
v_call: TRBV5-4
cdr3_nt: TGTGCCAGCAGCTCAGTCCAGGGGTCCGATGGCTACACCTTC
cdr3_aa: CASSSVQGSDGYTF

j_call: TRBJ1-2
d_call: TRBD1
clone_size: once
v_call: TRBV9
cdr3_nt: TGTGCCAGCAGCGTAGGGGACAGGAGTGGCTACACCTTC
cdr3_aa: CASSVGDRSGYTF

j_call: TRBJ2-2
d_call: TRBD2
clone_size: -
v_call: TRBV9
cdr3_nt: TGTGCCAGCAGCGTTTCCGTCTCAATAGTAGCGGGAGGCTTTGCCGGGGAGCTGTTTTTT
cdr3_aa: CASSVSVSIVAGGFAGELFF

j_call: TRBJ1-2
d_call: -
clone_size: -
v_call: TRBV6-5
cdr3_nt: TGTGCCAGCAGCCCCGGCGGGTGGTGGGGCTACACCTTC
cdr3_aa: CASSPGGWWGYTF

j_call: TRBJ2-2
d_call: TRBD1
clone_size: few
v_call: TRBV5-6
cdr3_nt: TGTGCCAGTACCAAACCTCCCGGGACAGGGTTGGGGAACACCGGGGAGCTGTTTTTT
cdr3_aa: CASTKPPGTGLGNTGELFF

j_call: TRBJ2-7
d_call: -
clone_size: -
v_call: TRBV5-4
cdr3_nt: TGTGCCAGCAGCTTGGCGTTTAACGAGCAGTACTTC
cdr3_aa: CASSLAFNEQYF

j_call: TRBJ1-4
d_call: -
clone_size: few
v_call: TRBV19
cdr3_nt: TGTGCCAGTAGTATAGACAGGCTGAATGAAAAACTGTTTTTT
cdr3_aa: CASSIDRLNEKLFF

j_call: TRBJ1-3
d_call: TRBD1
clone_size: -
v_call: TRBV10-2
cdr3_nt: TGCGCCAGCACCAAGACAGGGGGGGCGCGAGGAAACACCATATATTTT
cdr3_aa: CASTKTGGARGNTIYF

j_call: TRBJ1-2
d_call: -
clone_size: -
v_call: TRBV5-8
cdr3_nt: TGTGCCAGCAGCCACGGAGGACAGCGGGGGAACTATGGCTACACCTTC
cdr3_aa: CASSHGGQRGNYGYTF

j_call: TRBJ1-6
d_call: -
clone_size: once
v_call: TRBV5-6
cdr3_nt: TGTGCCAGCAGCACTAGTTATAATTCACCCCTCCACTTT
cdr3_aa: CASSTSYNSPLHF

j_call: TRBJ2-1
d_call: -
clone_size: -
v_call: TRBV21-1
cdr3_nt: TGTGCCAGCAGCAAAGAGTGCGGGGGATACAATGAGCAGTTCTTC
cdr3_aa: CASSKECGGYNEQFF

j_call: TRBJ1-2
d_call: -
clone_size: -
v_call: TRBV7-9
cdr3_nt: TGTGCCAGCAGCTTCAGGATCGGCCAGCTTCTTAACTATGGCTACACCTTC
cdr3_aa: CASSFRIGQLLNYGYTF

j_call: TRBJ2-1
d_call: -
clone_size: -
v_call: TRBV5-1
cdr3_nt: TGCGCCAGCAGCCAAAGACAGGCCGGCAATGAGCAGTTCTTC
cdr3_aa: CASSQRQAGNEQFF